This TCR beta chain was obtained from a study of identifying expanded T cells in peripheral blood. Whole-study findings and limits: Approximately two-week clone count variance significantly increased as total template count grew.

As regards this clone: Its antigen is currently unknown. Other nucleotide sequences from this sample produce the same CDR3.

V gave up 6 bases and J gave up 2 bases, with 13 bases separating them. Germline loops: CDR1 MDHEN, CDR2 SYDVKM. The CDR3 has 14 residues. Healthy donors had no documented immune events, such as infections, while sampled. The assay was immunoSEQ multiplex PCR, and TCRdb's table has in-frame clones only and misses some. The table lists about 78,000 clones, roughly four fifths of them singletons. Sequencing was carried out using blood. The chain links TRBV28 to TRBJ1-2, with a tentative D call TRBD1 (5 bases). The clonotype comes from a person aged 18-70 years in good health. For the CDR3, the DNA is TGTGCCAGCAGCTTCCCGGAGGGGAACTATGGCTACACCTTC. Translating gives CASSFPEGNYGYTF.